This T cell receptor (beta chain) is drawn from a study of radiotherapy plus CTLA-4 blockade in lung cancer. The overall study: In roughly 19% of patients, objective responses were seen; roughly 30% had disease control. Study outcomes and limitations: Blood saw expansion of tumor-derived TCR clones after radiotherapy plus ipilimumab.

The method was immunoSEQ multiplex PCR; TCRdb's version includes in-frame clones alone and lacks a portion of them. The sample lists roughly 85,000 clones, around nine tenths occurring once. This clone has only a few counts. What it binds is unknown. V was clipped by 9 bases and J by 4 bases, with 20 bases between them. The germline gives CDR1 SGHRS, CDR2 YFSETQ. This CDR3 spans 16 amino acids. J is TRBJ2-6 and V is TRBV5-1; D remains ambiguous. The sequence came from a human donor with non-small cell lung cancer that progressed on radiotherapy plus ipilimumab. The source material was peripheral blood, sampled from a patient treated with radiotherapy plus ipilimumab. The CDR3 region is CATTGGAGSGANVLTF. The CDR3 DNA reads TGCGCCACTACGGGCGGTGCCGGCTCCGGGGCCAACGTCCTGACTTTC.